The 30 T cell receptor beta chains listed next were all sequenced from one sample in a study of OX40 agonist ivuxolimab in advanced cancers. Sequenced by immunoSEQ multiplex PCR; TCRdb stores in-frame clones only, minus some. The profile covers about 25,000 clones, with around 86% appearing a single time and less than 50% taken by the ten largest. This specimen was CD4+ or CD8+ T cells sorted from blood, taken in a trial of the OX40 agonist ivuxolimab. The origin of the receptors is an adult with an advanced solid tumor such as melanoma, head and neck, liver or kidney cancer.

Here the CDR3 reads CASSPTKPMNTEAFF. CDR3 coding DNA: TGTGCCAGCTCACCAACTAAACCGATGAACACTGAAGCTTTCTTT. This chain uses TRBV18 with TRBJ1-1; D ambiguous. Germline values: CDR1 KGHSH, CDR2 LQKENI. V was pared by 2 bases and J by 0 bases, with 10 bases between. The CDR3 runs to 15 residues.

Only one count was recorded for this clone. The chain joins TRBV9 to TRBJ2-7; D call uncertain. Trimming cost V 0 bases and J 4 bases, with 11 bases left between them. The V gene's germline CDR1 is SGDLS and CDR2 YYNGEE. The CDR3 has 14 residues. The CDR3 region is CASSVDADKYEQYF. The DNA of the CDR3 is TGTGCCAGCAGCGTAGATGCAGACAAATACGAGCAGTACTTC.

This sequence joins TRBV19 and TRBJ2-2; 7 bases line up with TRBD2. CDR3 length: 15 amino acids. The J segment lost 1 base and the V segment lost 3 bases, leaving 2 bases of the junction unmatched. The germline gives CDR1 LNHDA, CDR2 SQIVND (reference sequence). DNA for the CDR3: TGTGCCAGTAGTATCGTAGCGGGGAACACCGGGGAGCTGTTTTTT. Translated: CASSIVAGNTGELFF.

J is TRBJ1-2 and V is TRBV29-1, with D hard to call. Germline CDR1 is SQVTM and CDR2 is ANQGSEA. CDR3 length: 14 residues. Trimming pared 3 bases from V and 10 bases from J, leaving 21 bases between. CDR3 residues: CSVDLWVSGFSYTF. As DNA, the CDR3 is TGCAGCGTTGATCTCTGGGTCTCCGGTTTTTCCTACACCTTC.

The chain uses TRBV25-1 and TRBJ1-3, with D tentatively TRBD1 (5 bases). V lost 4 bases to trimming and J lost 0 bases, with 19 bases between them. The germline gives CDR1 MGHDK, CDR2 SYGVNS. The CDR3 is made up of 18 amino acids. CDR3 sequence: CASSGHPGQGNSGNTIYF. In DNA form, the CDR3 reads TGTGCCAGCAGTGGCCACCCAGGGCAGGGTAACTCTGGAAACACCATATATTTT.

V and J are TRBV4-1 and TRBJ1-1; no clear D gene. V was shortened by 1 base and J by 4 bases, with 13 bases between the two germline ends. This CDR3 is built from 15 residues. Germline values: CDR1 MGHRA, CDR2 YSYEKL. The CDR3 protein is CASSQVAVLGTEAFF. DNA of the CDR3: TGCGCCAGCAGCCAAGTGGCCGTATTAGGCACTGAAGCTTTCTTT.

The CDR3 protein is CAIPMDLNTGELFF. As DNA, the CDR3 is TGTGCCATCCCGATGGATCTTAACACCGGGGAGCTGTTTTTT. The chain links TRBV10-3 to TRBJ2-2; no firm D call. V shed 8 bases and J shed 2 bases, with 12 bases lying between them. Per germline, CDR1 ENHRY and CDR2 SYGVKD. The CDR3 extends over 14 amino acids.

This chain connects TRBV11-2 to TRBJ1-2; perhaps TRBD1 as D (6 bases). V was cut by 4 bases and J by 7 bases, with 10 bases left in between. The CDR3 has 12 residues. CDR1 is SGHAT, CDR2 FQNNGV, per germline. Written as DNA, the CDR3 is TGTGCCAGCAGCTGGCAGGGGACTGGCTACACCTTC. This encodes CASSWQGTGYTF.

The rearrangement uses TRBV10-1 and TRBJ2-1; 11 positions match TRBD2. The CDR3 has 16 amino acids. The germline CDR1 and CDR2 sequences are WNHNN and SYGVQD (reference sequence). V dropped 6 bases and J dropped 3; count of bases not matched to a gene: 7. CDR3 nucleotides: TGCGCCAGCAGGCTGGGACTAGCGGTTAACTACAATGAGCAGTTCTTC. Encoded protein: CASRLGLAVNYNEQFF.

The V call is TRBV5-6, the J call TRBJ1-1; possible D gene TRBD1, 5 bases. Germline CDR1 reads SGHDT; CDR2 reads YYEEEE. CDR3 length: 15 amino acids. Trimming cost V 1 base and J 5 bases, with 15 bases left between them. CDR3 nucleotide sequence: TGTGCCAGCAGCTTGTATGGGGCCGTGGCAACTGAAGCTTTCTTT. It specifies CASSLYGAVATEAFF.

The rearrangement uses TRBV5-4 and TRBJ2-1; the D gene is possibly TRBD2 (5 bases). V gave up 0 bases and J gave up 6 bases, with 10 bases separating them. The germline V gene encodes CDR1 SGHNT and CDR2 YYREEE (reference sequence). This CDR3 has 14 residues. Here the CDR3 DNA reads TGTGCCAGCAGCTTGGTTATTAGCGTCAATGAGCAGTTCTTC. Residues: CASSLVISVNEQFF.

V usage is TRBV6-4 and J usage is TRBJ2-3; TRBD2 aligns across 7 bases. Germline CDR1 and CDR2: MRHNA and SNTAGT. The CDR3 totals 15 residues. The junction had 3 bases not matched to a gene; V was cut back by 0 bases and J by 3 bases. Written as DNA, the CDR3 is TGTGCCAGCAGTGACTCGTCCGGGGGGACAGATACGCAGTATTTT. Translation gives CASSDSSGGTDTQYF.

The V and J genes are TRBV28 and TRBJ1-5; TRBD1 agrees at 8 bases. The CDR3 sequence is 17 residues long. Trimming cost V 5 bases and J 3 bases; bases outside gene matches: 12. Germline CDR1 reads MDHEN; CDR2 reads SYDVKM. The CDR3 loop is CASSAFSGTGFNQPQHF. The CDR3 region has the DNA TGTGCCAGCAGTGCCTTTTCCGGGACAGGTTTCAATCAGCCCCAGCATTTT.

This clone was recorded a few times. The chain carries TRBV21-1 and TRBJ1-1. TRBV21-1 represents a pseudogene. There are 13 residues in the CDR3. The DNA of the CDR3 is TGTGCCAGCAGCAGGGGAGGGGACACTGAAGCTTTCTTT. It codes for CASSRGGDTEAFF.

The chain carries TRBV6-7 and TRBJ2-2; D call uncertain. TRBV6-7 is sorted into the ORF group, with uncertain function. The CDR3 length is 18 residues. V was clipped by 2 bases and J by 0 bases, with 16 bases between them. This CDR3 reads CASSYKIPRQSNTGELFF. CDR3 nucleotide sequence: TGTGCCAGCAGTTACAAAATCCCTAGGCAATCGAACACCGGGGAGCTGTTTTTT.

V and J are TRBV27 and TRBJ1-2; D is undetermined. Deletions cut 6 bases from V and 5 bases from J, with 16 bases between. CDR1 and CDR2 from the germline V gene are MNHEY and SMNVEV (reference sequence). CDR3 length: 14 amino acids. DNA for the CDR3: TGTGCCAGCAGACCCTTAGAGTTTGGGTATGGCTACACCTTC. It encodes CASRPLEFGYGYTF.

The J gene is TRBJ1-4, the V gene TRBV7-9, with D maybe TRBD1 (5 bases). Germline values: CDR1 SEHNR, CDR2 FQNEAQ (reference sequence). The CDR3 sequence is 13 residues long. V gave up 4 bases and J gave up 4 bases, with 7 bases separating them. The CDR3 is CASSSTDNEKLFF. Written as DNA, the CDR3 is TGTGCCAGCAGCTCGACAGATAATGAAAAACTGTTTTTT. Drawing the rest from reference TRBV7-9 and TRBJ1-4, the complete variable domain is DTGVSQNPRHKITKRGQNVTFRCDPISEHNRLYWYRQTLGQGPEFLTYFQNEAQLEKSRLLSDRFSAERPKGSFSTLEIQRTEQGDSAMYLCASSSTDNEKLFFGSGTQLSVL.

J is TRBJ2-1 and V is TRBV7-6, with D possibly TRBD2 on 5 matching bases. Germline V CDR1 and CDR2: SGHVS, FNYEAQ. CDR3 length equals 14 residues. V was cut by 0 bases and J by 4 bases, with 7 bases left in between. The CDR3 nucleotides are TGTGCCAGCAGCTTAGCGGGGAGATACAATGAGCAGTTCTTC. Its translation: CASSLAGRYNEQFF.

The chain is built from TRBV27 and TRBJ2-5; TRBD1 matches 11 bases. Per germline, CDR1 MNHEY and CDR2 SMNVEV (reference sequence). V dropped 5 bases and J dropped 0; count of bases not matched to a gene: 8. The CDR3 has 17 amino acids. CDR3 sequence: CASSLLRDRGDQETQYF. In DNA form, the CDR3 reads TGTGCCAGCAGTCTACTTCGGGACAGGGGGGACCAAGAGACCCAGTACTTC.

On this clone: The junction differs from germline at one of its ends, possibly a read error. The genes are TRBV29-1 and TRBJ2-3, with a tentative D call TRBD1 (6 bases). Germline values: CDR1 SQVTM, CDR2 ANQGSEA. This CDR3 has 11 residues. The DNA for the CDR3 is TGCAGCGTTGAAGACGCAGGGGCGCAGAATTTT. This sequence encodes CSVEDAGAQNF.

The rearrangement joins TRBV18 to TRBJ2-1; tentatively, D is TRBD2 (6 bases). CDR3 length: 15 amino acids. From germline, CDR1 is KGHSH and CDR2 LQKENI. Trimming removed 1 base from V and 6 bases from J, with 13 bases in between. The CDR3 spells CASSPRDAGGNEQFF. The CDR3 DNA follows: TGTGCCAGCTCACCACGGGACGCCGGGGGCAATGAGCAGTTCTTC.

The chain uses TRBV27 and TRBJ2-1; TRBD2 matches at 7 bases. The CDR3 totals 18 residues. Germline lookup yields CDR1 MNHEY and CDR2 SMNVEV (reference sequence). Losses at the gene ends were 3 bases for V and 5 bases for J; bases not matched to a gene: 16. The CDR3: CASSFIEAGLVNNNEQFF. DNA for the CDR3: TGTGCCAGCAGTTTCATTGAAGCCGGACTAGTGAATAACAATGAGCAGTTCTTC.

V gene TRBV28 combines with J gene TRBJ1-2, with unresolved D. CDR3 length: 11 amino acids. V lost 2 bases and J lost 8, with 6 bases in between. The germline gives CDR1 MDHEN, CDR2 SYDVKM. The CDR3 sequence: CASSLGVGYTF. The CDR3 DNA reads TGTGCCAGCAGTTTAGGGGTAGGCTACACCTTC.

The rearrangement uses TRBV25-1 and TRBJ2-5; the D gene could be TRBD1 or TRBD2 (5 bases each). V shed 2 bases and J shed 5 bases, with 18 bases lying between them. Germline lookup yields CDR1 MGHDK and CDR2 SYGVNS. The CDR3 extends over 16 amino acids. The CDR3 DNA reads TGTGCCAGCAGTGAAGCCGTTGGGGGTTTGGGTGAGACCCAGTACTTC. Translating it yields CASSEAVGGLGETQYF.

The rearrangement links TRBV2 to TRBJ1-5; D unclear. The germline CDR1 and CDR2 sequences are SNHLY and FYNNEI. CDR3 length: 15 amino acids. V gave up 3 bases and J gave up 0 bases, with 9 bases separating them. The CDR3 nucleotides are TGTGCCAGCAGTGATGCGGGGAATAGCAATCAGCCCCAGCATTTT. Its protein product is CASSDAGNSNQPQHF.

This clone was detected only once. The gene calls are TRBV5-1 and TRBJ2-7, with TRBD2 identical over 7 bases. Unmatched junction bases numbered 2, after V lost 0 bases and J lost 2 bases. This CDR3 region has 14 residues. CDR1 and CDR2 (germline): SGHRS, YFSETQ. The CDR3 is CASSLGSGTYEQYF. The CDR3 DNA follows: TGCGCCAGCAGCTTGGGGAGCGGGACCTACGAGCAGTACTTC.

The chain joins TRBV28 to TRBJ1-6, with D perhaps TRBD1 (6 bases). Germline V CDR1 and CDR2: MDHEN, SYDVKM. V shed 5 bases and J shed 3 bases, with 8 bases lying between them. This CDR3 is built from 14 residues. CDR3 sequence (DNA): TGTGCCAGCAGTAAGACAGGCTATAATTCACCCCTCCACTTT. Translation: CASSKTGYNSPLHF. Combining the CDR3 with reference TRBV28 and TRBJ1-6 gives the whole variable domain DVKVTQSSRYLVKRTGEKVFLECVQDMDHENMFWYRQDPGLGLRLIYFSYDVKMKEKGDIPEGYSVSREKKERFSLILESASTNQTSMYLCASSKTGYNSPLHFGNGTRLTVT.

The chain links TRBV30 to TRBJ1-6; D gene uncertain. The germline V gene has CDR1 GTSNPN and CDR2 SVGIG (reference sequence). The length of the CDR3 is 11 residues. CDR3 bases: TGTGCTTCGAATTATAATTCACCCCTCCACTTT. The encoded protein is CASNYNSPLHF.

This clone was observed a few times. The chain employs TRBV19 and TRBJ1-6; possibly TRBD1 for D (5 bases). Germline values: CDR1 LNHDA, CDR2 SQIVND (reference sequence). V was cut by 8 bases and J by 7 bases, with 15 bases left in between. This CDR3 contains 14 residues. Written as DNA, the CDR3 is TGTGCCAGTGCCCCCGGGACCGAGAATTCACCCCTCCACTTT. Translating gives CASAPGTENSPLHF.

The chain recombines TRBV6-4 with TRBJ2-3; 7 nucleotides agree with TRBD2. The CDR3 runs to 14 residues. V trimming: 2 bases; J trimming: 5 bases; junction bases outside the gene matches: 4. CDR1 and CDR2 from the germline V gene are MRHNA and SNTAGT. Written as DNA, the CDR3 is TGTGCCAGCAGTGACCGCGGGGAGGGAGATACGCAGTATTTT. Amino acid sequence: CASSDRGEGDTQYF.